The rows below give T cell receptor beta chains drawn from one sample of a study of graft-versus-host responses after intestinal transplantation. The table came from immunoSEQ multiplex PCR; TCRdb's copy has only in-frame clones and leaves some out. The profile shows approximately 49,000 clones, 89% of them singletons. These TCRs' antigens remain unknown. The input for sequencing was unstimulated CD4+ T cells sorted from spleen or lymph node cells, taken before transplant. These receptors all stem from a human donor who was the organ donor for an intestinal transplant. Both conserved end residues are part of each CDR3. A D gene is named only where the DNA matches it firmly. Clone size is given for some rows only: seen once, a few or many times, or a class if the clone is expanded.

j_gene: TRBJ2-5; d_gene: TRBD2; v_gene: TRBV2; abundance: -; CDR3aa: CASRETSWDQETQYF; CDR3nt: TGTGCCAGCCGCGAGACTAGCTGGGACCAAGAGACCCAGTACTTC
j_gene: TRBJ1-2; d_gene: -; v_gene: TRBV28; abundance: -; CDR3aa: CASRLQGKRGYTF; CDR3nt: TGTGCCAGCAGGCTTCAGGGGAAGCGAGGCTACACCTTC
j_gene: TRBJ2-7; d_gene: -; v_gene: TRBV5-5; abundance: -; CDR3aa: CASSPPAGPYEQYF; CDR3nt: TGTGCCAGCAGCCCGCCCGCGGGACCCTACGAGCAGTACTTC
j_gene: TRBJ2-7; d_gene: -; v_gene: TRBV5-6; abundance: -; CDR3aa: CASSLEEGTYEQYF; CDR3nt: TGTGCCAGCAGCTTGGAGGAGGGAACCTACGAGCAGTACTTC
j_gene: TRBJ2-2; d_gene: -; v_gene: TRBV7-3; abundance: -; CDR3aa: CASSPSTVTGELFF; CDR3nt: TGTGCCAGCAGCCCGTCCACAGTAACCGGGGAGCTGTTTTTT
j_gene: TRBJ2-2; d_gene: -; v_gene: TRBV9; abundance: -; CDR3aa: CASSVLTGELFF; CDR3nt: TGTGCCAGCAGCGTATTAACCGGGGAGCTGTTTTTT
j_gene: TRBJ2-3; d_gene: -; v_gene: TRBV2; abundance: few; CDR3aa: CASSLEYTDTQYF; CDR3nt: TGTGCCAGCAGTTTGGAGTACACAGATACGCAGTATTTT
j_gene: TRBJ2-5; d_gene: TRBD1; v_gene: TRBV28; abundance: -; CDR3aa: CASRRLGTGEVETQYF; CDR3nt: TGTGCCAGCAGGCGTTTGGGGACAGGGGAGGTAGAGACCCAGTACTTC
j_gene: TRBJ2-3; d_gene: TRBD2; v_gene: TRBV28; abundance: -; CDR3aa: CAINSSGRARRTDTQYF; CDR3nt: TGTGCCATAAATTCTAGCGGGAGGGCCCGGCGCACAGATACGCAGTATTTT
j_gene: TRBJ1-5; d_gene: -; v_gene: TRBV9; abundance: -; CDR3aa: CASSVEAGNQPQHF; CDR3nt: TGTGCCAGCAGCGTAGAGGCAGGGAATCAGCCCCAGCATTTT
j_gene: TRBJ1-4; d_gene: -; v_gene: TRBV21-1; abundance: -; CDR3aa: CASSKGPTNEKLFF; CDR3nt: TGTGCCAGCAGCAAAGGGCCAACTAATGAAAAACTGTTTTTT
j_gene: TRBJ2-1; d_gene: TRBD2; v_gene: TRBV7-2; abundance: -; CDR3aa: CASNSGRGYNEQFF; CDR3nt: TGTGCCAGCAATAGCGGGAGGGGGTACAATGAGCAGTTCTTC
j_gene: TRBJ1-1; d_gene: -; v_gene: TRBV2; abundance: -; CDR3aa: CASSDPPARGYTEAFF; CDR3nt: TGTGCCAGCAGTGATCCCCCTGCCAGGGGATATACTGAAGCTTTCTTT
j_gene: TRBJ1-6; d_gene: TRBD1; v_gene: TRBV30; abundance: -; CDR3aa: CAWSPGGSSYNSPLHF; CDR3nt: TGTGCCTGGAGTCCAGGGGGCAGCTCCTATAATTCACCCCTCCACTTT
j_gene: TRBJ1-5; d_gene: -; v_gene: TRBV9; abundance: -; CDR3aa: CASSVAGEYQPQHF; CDR3nt: TGTGCCAGCAGCGTAGCCGGAGAATATCAGCCCCAGCATTTT
j_gene: TRBJ1-2; d_gene: -; v_gene: TRBV9; abundance: -; CDR3aa: CASNKVPGGYTF; CDR3nt: TGTGCCAGCAATAAAGTCCCCGGGGGCTACACCTTC
j_gene: TRBJ2-3; d_gene: -; v_gene: TRBV7-6; abundance: -; CDR3aa: CASRRASSTDTQYF; CDR3nt: TGTGCCAGTAGGAGGGCCTCTAGCACAGATACGCAGTATTTT
j_gene: TRBJ2-7; d_gene: TRBD1; v_gene: TRBV18; abundance: -; CDR3aa: CASSPGQGLRDPYEQYF; CDR3nt: TGTGCCAGCTCACCTGGACAGGGGCTCCGGGACCCCTACGAGCAGTACTTC
j_gene: TRBJ1-2; d_gene: -; v_gene: TRBV5-4; abundance: once; CDR3aa: CASSLKSNYGYTF; CDR3nt: TGTGCCAGCAGCTTGAAATCAAACTATGGCTACACCTTC
j_gene: TRBJ1-3; d_gene: TRBD1; v_gene: TRBV6-5; abundance: -; CDR3aa: CASRTGARNTIYF; CDR3nt: TGTGCCAGTCGGACAGGGGCACGAAACACCATATATTTT
j_gene: TRBJ2-2; d_gene: -; v_gene: TRBV9; abundance: -; CDR3aa: CASSVIPLGVPGDTGELFF; CDR3nt: TGTGCCAGCAGCGTAATACCCCTCGGGGTTCCCGGGGACACCGGGGAGCTGTTTTTT
j_gene: TRBJ2-4; d_gene: TRBD1; v_gene: TRBV6-1; abundance: -; CDR3aa: CASKGQGTSKNIQYF; CDR3nt: TGTGCCAGCAAGGGACAGGGGACGTCCAAAAACATTCAGTACTTC
j_gene: TRBJ2-3; d_gene: TRBD1; v_gene: TRBV28; abundance: -; CDR3aa: CASSTGQGTHTQYF; CDR3nt: TGTGCCAGCAGTACAGGACAGGGGACCCATACGCAGTATTTT
j_gene: TRBJ1-5; d_gene: TRBD1; v_gene: TRBV28; abundance: once; CDR3aa: CASSRQGLSITNQPQHF; CDR3nt: TGTGCCAGCAGTCGACAGGGGCTCTCCATAACCAATCAGCCCCAGCATTTT
j_gene: TRBJ2-5; d_gene: TRBD1; v_gene: TRBV5-1; abundance: -; CDR3aa: CASSLGSRQGEETQYF; CDR3nt: TGCGCCAGCAGCTTGGGGTCTAGACAGGGAGAAGAGACCCAGTACTTC
j_gene: TRBJ2-5; d_gene: TRBD2; v_gene: TRBV2; abundance: -; CDR3aa: CASSPTTSESSTQYF; CDR3nt: TGTGCCAGCAGCCCGACGACTAGCGAGTCGTCGACCCAGTACTTC
j_gene: TRBJ2-1; d_gene: TRBD2; v_gene: TRBV29-1; abundance: -; CDR3aa: CSVGGGGYGLAGGTYYNEQFF; CDR3nt: TGCAGCGTTGGAGGAGGGGGCTACGGACTAGCGGGAGGGACCTACTACAATGAGCAGTTCTTC
j_gene: TRBJ1-2; d_gene: -; v_gene: TRBV28; abundance: -; CDR3aa: CASSRQTYGYTF; CDR3nt: TGTGCCAGCAGCCGACAGACCTATGGCTACACCTTC
j_gene: TRBJ2-1; d_gene: -; v_gene: TRBV6-5; abundance: once; CDR3aa: CASSATRTGYNEQFF; CDR3nt: TGTGCCAGCAGTGCAACTAGGACTGGATACAATGAGCAGTTCTTC
j_gene: TRBJ2-3; d_gene: TRBD1; v_gene: TRBV7-6; abundance: few; CDR3aa: CASSLSSGRGVGRTGLRDTQYF; CDR3nt: TGTGCCAGCAGCTTATCTTCGGGTAGAGGGGTAGGGCGGACAGGGCTAAGGGATACGCAGTATTTT
j_gene: TRBJ1-5; d_gene: -; v_gene: TRBV19; abundance: -; CDR3aa: CASSIGKGSSNQPQHF; CDR3nt: TGTGCCAGTAGTATAGGGAAGGGGTCTAGCAATCAGCCCCAGCATTTT
j_gene: TRBJ1-5; d_gene: TRBD1; v_gene: TRBV6-5; abundance: -; CDR3aa: CASSQTGGQPQHF; CDR3nt: TGTGCCAGCAGCCAGACAGGGGGGCAGCCCCAGCATTTT
j_gene: TRBJ1-1; d_gene: -; v_gene: TRBV6-1; abundance: -; CDR3aa: CASSDMAGDLEAFF; CDR3nt: TGTGCCAGCAGTGATATGGCAGGGGATTTAGAGGCTTTCTTT
j_gene: TRBJ2-7; d_gene: TRBD1; v_gene: TRBV28; abundance: -; CDR3aa: CASSLLGRIKTGAYEQYF; CDR3nt: TGTGCCAGCAGTTTATTAGGCCGAATAAAGACAGGGGCCTACGAGCAGTACTTC
j_gene: TRBJ1-1; d_gene: TRBD1; v_gene: TRBV10-3; abundance: -; CDR3aa: CAISEYGQGYTEAFF; CDR3nt: TGTGCCATCAGTGAGTATGGACAGGGGTACACTGAAGCTTTCTTT
j_gene: TRBJ2-3; d_gene: TRBD2; v_gene: TRBV29-1; abundance: -; CDR3aa: CSVVGTSGSTDTQYF; CDR3nt: TGCAGCGTTGTAGGGACTAGCGGGAGCACAGATACGCAGTATTTT
j_gene: TRBJ1-1; d_gene: -; v_gene: TRBV2; abundance: -; CDR3aa: CASSPILGGFTEAFF; CDR3nt: TGTGCCAGCAGCCCGATCTTGGGAGGGTTCACTGAAGCTTTCTTT
j_gene: TRBJ2-1; d_gene: TRBD2; v_gene: TRBV4-1; abundance: -; CDR3aa: CASSVGTSSFGEQFF; CDR3nt: TGCGCCAGCAGCGTAGGGACTAGCTCGTTTGGTGAGCAGTTCTTC
j_gene: TRBJ2-5; d_gene: TRBD2; v_gene: TRBV30; abundance: -; CDR3aa: CAWSVQAGGPVSETQYF; CDR3nt: TGTGCCTGGAGTGTACAGGCGGGAGGGCCAGTCTCGGAGACCCAGTACTTC
j_gene: TRBJ2-3; d_gene: TRBD1; v_gene: TRBV11-3; abundance: -; CDR3aa: CASSLGTDTDTQYF; CDR3nt: TGTGCCAGCAGCCTAGGGACAGATACAGATACGCAGTATTTT
j_gene: TRBJ2-4; d_gene: -; v_gene: TRBV6-1; abundance: -; CDR3aa: CASSDQRGKNIQYF; CDR3nt: TGTGCCAGCAGTGATCAACGGGGCAAAAACATTCAGTACTTC
j_gene: TRBJ2-1; d_gene: TRBD2; v_gene: TRBV11-1; abundance: -; CDR3aa: CASSLGANSGRNPYNEQFF; CDR3nt: TGTGCCAGCAGCTTAGGGGCGAATAGCGGGAGGAACCCCTACAATGAGCAGTTCTTC
j_gene: TRBJ2-5; d_gene: TRBD1; v_gene: TRBV2; abundance: -; CDR3aa: CASRETGLSTTQYF; CDR3nt: TGTGCCAGCAGGGAGACAGGGCTTTCGACGACCCAGTACTTC
j_gene: TRBJ2-3; d_gene: TRBD2; v_gene: TRBV28; abundance: once; CDR3aa: CASSSRLAVTDTQYF; CDR3nt: TGTGCCAGCAGTTCTCGGCTAGCGGTCACAGATACGCAGTATTTT
j_gene: TRBJ2-7; d_gene: -; v_gene: TRBV4-1; abundance: once; CDR3aa: CASSQDETVYEQYF; CDR3nt: TGCGCCAGCAGCCAAGATGAGACTGTCTACGAGCAGTACTTC
j_gene: TRBJ1-3; d_gene: -; v_gene: TRBV7-9; abundance: -; CDR3aa: CASSLEAPRGTGNTIYF; CDR3nt: TGTGCCAGCAGCTTAGAAGCCCCGCGGGGAACTGGAAACACCATATATTTT
j_gene: TRBJ1-4; d_gene: TRBD1; v_gene: TRBV28; abundance: -; CDR3aa: CASSLGQGAYNEKLFF; CDR3nt: TGTGCCAGCAGTTTGGGGCAGGGGGCATATAATGAAAAACTGTTTTTT
j_gene: TRBJ2-1; d_gene: -; v_gene: TRBV4-3; abundance: -; CDR3aa: CASSQIRAPYNEQFF; CDR3nt: TGCGCCAGCAGCCAAATCAGGGCCCCTTACAATGAGCAGTTCTTC
j_gene: TRBJ1-3; d_gene: -; v_gene: TRBV6-5; abundance: -; CDR3aa: CASSQDGNTIYF; CDR3nt: TGTGCCAGCAGCCAGGATGGAAACACCATATATTTT
j_gene: TRBJ2-4; d_gene: -; v_gene: TRBV15; abundance: -; CDR3aa: CATSRDTSGLDIQYF; CDR3nt: TGTGCCACCAGCAGAGATACCAGCGGGCTAGACATTCAGTACTTC
j_gene: TRBJ2-7; d_gene: -; v_gene: TRBV7-2; abundance: -; CDR3aa: CASSLGAVSSYEQYF; CDR3nt: TGTGCCAGCAGCTTAGGCGCGGTGAGCTCCTACGAGCAGTACTTC
j_gene: TRBJ2-6; d_gene: -; v_gene: TRBV30; abundance: -; CDR3aa: CAWSLYGYTSGANVLTF; CDR3nt: TGTGCCTGGAGTCTGTACGGGTATACATCGGGGGCCAACGTCCTGACTTTC
j_gene: TRBJ2-3; d_gene: TRBD1; v_gene: TRBV6-4; abundance: -; CDR3aa: CARDRELDTQYF; CDR3nt: TGTGCCAGAGACAGGGAGCTCGATACGCAGTATTTT